The subject of this entry is one T cell receptor (beta chain). Its antigen is currently unknown. Making the TCR beta libraries involved quantitative 5'-RACE with molecular barcodes. TCRdb independently ran MiXCR on the 5' RACE reads; one entry per CDR3 protein. Counted here are approximately 540,000 distinct CDR3 sequences, about 13% occurring once; the ten biggest clones make up 6.8%. These data belong to a study of CD8 T cells in ankylosing spondylitis. The germline gives CDR1 SGHRS, CDR2 YFSETQ. The CDR3 length is 15 residues. Deletions cut 3 bases from V and 7 bases from J, with 17 bases between. Study results and caveats: Previously reported in reactive arthritis synovial fluid and blood were some of the motif variants. There was reportedly significant enrichment of clones that were disease-linked in matched ankylosing spondylitis synovial fluid. Disease-associated clonotypes exhibited CD8+ identity and were relatively infrequent in peripheral blood. A TCR beta motif of eight highly homologous variants appeared characteristic of ankylosing spondylitis blood.

The rearrangement uses TRBV5-1 and TRBJ1-5, with D possibly being TRBD1 (6 bases). Sequenced material: blood, either unsorted or a sorted T cell fraction (not recorded which). The sequence was obtained from a male donor with ankylosing spondylitis. CDR3: CASSSGTGNRQPQHF. CDR3 DNA sequence: TGCGCCAGCAGCTCGGGTACAGGGAACCGGCAGCCCCAGCATTTT.